The rows below give T cell receptor beta chains drawn from one sample of a study of blood T cell repertoires in COVID-19. Sequenced by immunoSEQ multiplex PCR; TCRdb stores in-frame clones only, minus some. Seen here are 300,000 or so clones, around 86% observed once, and the top ten hold about 4.2%. The sample taken for sequencing was PBMCs or T cells enriched from blood (not recorded which). Receptors originate from a woman aged 40 to 49 with acute COVID-19. Each CDR3 is given with its conserved first and last residue. The order of the fields is CDR3 protein, CDR3 DNA, clone size, D gene, V gene, J gene. The D gene is left open where the match is weak. Expanded clones get a size class; other rows say once, few or many, or leave the size out.

CASSSGTSVRETQYF	TGTGCCAGCAGTTCCGGGACTAGCGTAAGGGAGACCCAGTACTTC	NA	TRBD2	TRBV27	TRBJ2-5
CASSVDSYFREDSLNTEAFF	TGTGCCAGCAGCGTAGATTCGTATTTTCGGGAGGACAGTCTGAACACTGAAGCTTTCTTT	NA	NA	TRBV9	TRBJ1-1
CASSLGKRWNTEAFF	TGCGCCAGCAGCTTGGGAAAACGGTGGAACACTGAAGCTTTCTTT	NA	NA	TRBV5-1	TRBJ1-1
CASSQIRAWGANVLTF	TGCGCCAGCAGTCAAATCAGGGCTTGGGGGGCCAACGTCCTGACTTTC	NA	NA	TRBV23-1	TRBJ2-6
CASSLERGETQYF	TGTGCCAGCAGCTTAGAGAGAGGAGAGACCCAGTACTTC	NA	NA	TRBV7-2	TRBJ2-5
CASSYSHAGGTDTQYF	TGTGCCAGCAGTTACTCCCATGCGGGAGGCACAGATACGCAGTATTTT	NA	TRBD2	TRBV6-5	TRBJ2-3
CASSLGLAGGSTYEQYF	TGTGCCAGCAGCCTGGGACTAGCGGGAGGTTCGACCTACGAGCAGTACTTC	NA	TRBD2	TRBV7-2	TRBJ2-7
CASSQGLTGVYEQYF	TGTGCCAGCAGCCAAGGGCTAACAGGGGTCTACGAGCAGTACTTC	NA	TRBD1	TRBV4-2	TRBJ2-7
CASRKAGTMTDTQYF	TGTGCCAGCAGAAAAGCGGGGACCATGACAGATACGCAGTATTTT	NA	TRBD2	TRBV7-9	TRBJ2-3
CASSLQGTSGKEFF	TGTGCCAGCAGCTTACAAGGGACTAGCGGGAAGGAGTTCTTC	NA	TRBD2	TRBV11-2	TRBJ2-1
CATSDLRTGGYTF	TGTGCCACCAGTGATTTGAGGACAGGGGGCTACACCTTC	NA	TRBD1	TRBV24-1	TRBJ1-2
CASSYSRGQGVAQYF	TGTGCCAGCAGTTACTCGAGAGGACAGGGAGTTGCCCAGTACTTC	NA	TRBD1	TRBV6-5	TRBJ2-5
CSASPRSASYEQYF	TGCAGTGCTAGTCCGAGGAGCGCTTCCTACGAGCAGTACTTC	once	NA	TRBV20-1	TRBJ2-7
CASSLVPGLAGPYEQYF	TGTGCCAGCAGCTTAGTCCCGGGACTAGCGGGACCCTACGAGCAGTACTTC	NA	TRBD2	TRBV7-2	TRBJ2-7
CSDRDRGNEKLFF	TGCAGCGACCGAGACAGGGGAAATGAAAAACTGTTTTTT	NA	TRBD1	TRBV29-1	TRBJ1-4
CASSLRASRSSRTDTQYF	TGTGCCAGCAGTTTGAGGGCTAGCCGGAGTTCGAGGACAGATACGCAGTATTTT	NA	NA	TRBV28	TRBJ2-3
CASSLGQHSPLHF	TGTGCCAGCAGCTTGGGACAGCATTCACCCCTCCACTTT	NA	NA	TRBV5-6	TRBJ1-6
CASSQDRTQPQHF	TGTGCCAGCAGCCAAGATAGAACCCAGCCCCAGCATTTT	NA	NA	TRBV3-1/TRBV3-2	TRBJ1-5
CASSYTGTGGLKQPQHF	TGTGCCAGCAGTTATACCGGGACAGGGGGACTCAAACAGCCCCAGCATTTT	NA	TRBD1	TRBV27	TRBJ1-5
CASSQDPQNVVYGYTF	TGTGCCAGCAGCCAAGATCCCCAGAACGTCGTCTATGGCTACACCTTC	NA	NA	TRBV14	TRBJ1-2
CASSPLGPGGPDTQYF	TGTGCCAGCAGTCCCCTGGGGCCAGGGGGTCCAGATACGCAGTATTTT	NA	TRBD1	TRBV27	TRBJ2-3
CASSPSARPLDTQYF	TGTGCCAGCTCACCTAGTGCACGTCCTTTGGATACGCAGTATTTT	NA	NA	TRBV18	TRBJ2-3
CASSPSYEQYF	TGTGCCAGCAGCCCCAGCTACGAGCAGTACTTC	once	NA	TRBV12-3/TRBV12-4	TRBJ2-7